This T cell receptor beta chain is drawn from a study of cytomegalovirus exposure and HLA in healthy donors. Study-wide findings and caveats: Listed as cytomegalovirus-associated were 150 to 200 TCR beta chains. Later, an analysis found that TCR clusters from the first cohort tended to co-occur in the roughly 120 validation repertoires.

Concerning this clone itself: As yet, its antigen is unknown.

CDR3 length: 14 residues. J was trimmed by 5 bases and V by 8 bases; bases with no gene match: 7. From germline, CDR1 is LNHDA and CDR2 SQIVND (reference sequence). Profiled with immunoSEQ multiplex PCR; TCRdb holds only in-frame clones, not every one. The sample contains 90,000 to 100,000 clones, around 93% of which appear only once. The sample was PBMCs. The V call is TRBV19, the J call TRBJ2-7; 12 nucleotides line up with TRBD1. This receptor was obtained from a woman in her 30s in good health and CMV-seropositive. As DNA, the CDR3 is TGTGCCAGTGCGGGACAGGGGGCCCCACACGAGCAGTACTTC. Its translation is CASAGQGAPHEQYF.